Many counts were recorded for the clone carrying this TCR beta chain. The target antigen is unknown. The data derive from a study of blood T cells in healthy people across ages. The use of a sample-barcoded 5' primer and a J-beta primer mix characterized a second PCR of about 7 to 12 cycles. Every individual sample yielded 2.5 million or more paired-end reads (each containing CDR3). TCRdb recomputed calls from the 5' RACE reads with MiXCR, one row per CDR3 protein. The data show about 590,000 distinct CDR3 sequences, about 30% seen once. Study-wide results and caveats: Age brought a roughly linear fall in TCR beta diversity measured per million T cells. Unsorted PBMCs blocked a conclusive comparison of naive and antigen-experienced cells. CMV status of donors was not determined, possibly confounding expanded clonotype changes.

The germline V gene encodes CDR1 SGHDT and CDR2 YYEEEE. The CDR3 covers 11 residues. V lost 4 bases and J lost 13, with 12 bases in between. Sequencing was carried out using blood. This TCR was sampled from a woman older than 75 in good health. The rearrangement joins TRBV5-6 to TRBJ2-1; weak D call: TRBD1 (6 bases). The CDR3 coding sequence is TGTGCCAGCAGCAGGGCAGGGGATCAGTTCTTC. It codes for CASSRAGDQFF. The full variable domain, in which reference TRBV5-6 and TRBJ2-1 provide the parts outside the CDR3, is DAGVTQSPTHLIKTRGQQVTLRCSPKSGHDTVSWYQQALGQGPQFIFQYYEEEERQRGNFPDRFSGHQFPNYSSELNVNALLLGDSALYLCASSRAGDQFFGPGTRLTVL.